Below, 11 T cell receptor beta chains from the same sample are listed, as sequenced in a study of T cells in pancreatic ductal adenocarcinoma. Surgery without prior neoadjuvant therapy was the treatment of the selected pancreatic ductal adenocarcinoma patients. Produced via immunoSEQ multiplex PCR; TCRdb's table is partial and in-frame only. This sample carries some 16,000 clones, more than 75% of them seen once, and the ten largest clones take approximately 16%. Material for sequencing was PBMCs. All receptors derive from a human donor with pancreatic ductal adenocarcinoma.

Written as DNA, the CDR3 is TGTGCCAGCAGCGCACCGGGACTAGCGGGGGTGACCTACGAGCAGTACTTC. Protein: CASSAPGLAGVTYEQYF. The chain uses TRBV7-2 and TRBJ2-7; 14 nucleotides match TRBD2. Germline assignment: CDR1 SGHTA and CDR2 FQGNSA. The V and J ends lost 5 bases and 2 bases, in that order; junction bases with no gene match: 8. CDR3 length equals 17 residues.

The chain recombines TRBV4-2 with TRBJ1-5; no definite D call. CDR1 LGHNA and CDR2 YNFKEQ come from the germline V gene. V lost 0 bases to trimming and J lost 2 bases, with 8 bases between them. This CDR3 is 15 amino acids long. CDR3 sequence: CASSQDREGNQPQHF. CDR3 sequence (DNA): TGTGCCAGCAGCCAAGATCGCGAGGGCAATCAGCCCCAGCATTTT.

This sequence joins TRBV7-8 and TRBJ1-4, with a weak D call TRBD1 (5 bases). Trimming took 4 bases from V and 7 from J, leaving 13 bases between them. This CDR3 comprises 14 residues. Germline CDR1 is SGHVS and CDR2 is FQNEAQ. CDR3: CASSSTRVAEKLFF. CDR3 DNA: TGTGCCAGCAGCTCCACCAGGGTCGCTGAAAAACTGTTTTTT.

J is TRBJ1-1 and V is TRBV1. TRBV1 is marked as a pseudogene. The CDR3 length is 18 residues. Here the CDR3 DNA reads TGCACCAGCAGCCAAGACCTATCTCCGGATCACGTGAACACTGAAGCTTTCTTT. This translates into CTSSQDLSPDHVNTEAFF.

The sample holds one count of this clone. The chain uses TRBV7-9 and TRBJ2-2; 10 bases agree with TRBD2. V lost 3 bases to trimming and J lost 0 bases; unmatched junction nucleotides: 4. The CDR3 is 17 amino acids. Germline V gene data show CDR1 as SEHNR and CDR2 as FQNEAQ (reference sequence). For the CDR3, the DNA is TGTGCCAGCAGCTTGGCTAGCGGGAGCGCGAACACCGGGGAGCTGTTTTTT. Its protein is CASSLASGSANTGELFF.

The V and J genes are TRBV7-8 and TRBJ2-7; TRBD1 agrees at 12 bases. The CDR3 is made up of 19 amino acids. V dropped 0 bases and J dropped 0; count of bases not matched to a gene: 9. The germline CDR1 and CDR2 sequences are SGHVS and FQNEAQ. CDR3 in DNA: TGTGCCAGCAGCTTAGCCGGCCACGGGACAGGGGGCTCCTCCTACGAGCAGTACTTC. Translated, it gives CASSLAGHGTGGSSYEQYF. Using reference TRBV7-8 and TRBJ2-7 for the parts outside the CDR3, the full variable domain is GAGVSQSPRYKVAKRGQDVALRCDPISGHVSLFWYQQALGQGPEFLTYFQNEAQLDKSGLPSDRFFAERPEGSVSTLKIQRTQQEDSAVYLCASSLAGHGTGGSSYEQYFGPGTRLTVT.

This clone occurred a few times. CDR3 sequence reads: CASSLSGDSSFYGYTF. Written as DNA, the CDR3 is TGTGCCAGCAGTTTATCGGGGGACAGCTCCTTCTATGGCTACACCTTC. The chain carries TRBV27 and TRBJ1-2; 7 bases agree with TRBD1. Germline V gene lookup returns CDR1 MNHEY and CDR2 SMNVEV (reference sequence). After removal of 0 bases from V and 4 bases from J, the junction contained 8 bases not matched to a gene. The length of the CDR3 is 16 residues.

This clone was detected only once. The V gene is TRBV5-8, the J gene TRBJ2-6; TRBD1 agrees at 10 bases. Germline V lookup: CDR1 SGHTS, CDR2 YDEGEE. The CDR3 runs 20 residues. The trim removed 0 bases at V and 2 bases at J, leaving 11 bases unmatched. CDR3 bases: TGTGCCAGCAGCTTGGATAGGGACAGGGGCGCGGTACCTGGGGCCAACGTCCTGACTTTC. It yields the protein CASSLDRDRGAVPGANVLTF.

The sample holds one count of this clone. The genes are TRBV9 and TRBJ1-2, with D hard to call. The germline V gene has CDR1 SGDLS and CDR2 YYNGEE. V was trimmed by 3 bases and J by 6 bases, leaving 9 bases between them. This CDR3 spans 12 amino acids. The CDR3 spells CASSAVENGYTF. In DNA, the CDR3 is TGTGCCAGCAGCGCAGTGGAAAATGGCTACACCTTC.

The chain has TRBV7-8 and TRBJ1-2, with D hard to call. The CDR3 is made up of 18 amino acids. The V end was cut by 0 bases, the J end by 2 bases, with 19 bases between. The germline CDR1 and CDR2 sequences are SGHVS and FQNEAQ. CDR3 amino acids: CASSLARVPASQNYGYTF. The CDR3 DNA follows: TGTGCCAGCAGCTTAGCGCGTGTCCCAGCAAGCCAAAACTATGGCTACACCTTC. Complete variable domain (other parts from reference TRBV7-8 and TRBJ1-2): GAGVSQSPRYKVAKRGQDVALRCDPISGHVSLFWYQQALGQGPEFLTYFQNEAQLDKSGLPSDRFFAERPEGSVSTLKIQRTQQEDSAVYLCASSLARVPASQNYGYTFGSGTRLTVV.

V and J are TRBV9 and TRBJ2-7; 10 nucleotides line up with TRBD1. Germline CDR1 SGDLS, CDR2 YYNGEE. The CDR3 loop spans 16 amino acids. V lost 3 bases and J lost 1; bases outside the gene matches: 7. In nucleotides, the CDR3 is TGTGCCAGCAGCGACAGCCGGGACAGGGGATCCTACGAGCAGTACTTC. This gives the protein CASSDSRDRGSYEQYF.